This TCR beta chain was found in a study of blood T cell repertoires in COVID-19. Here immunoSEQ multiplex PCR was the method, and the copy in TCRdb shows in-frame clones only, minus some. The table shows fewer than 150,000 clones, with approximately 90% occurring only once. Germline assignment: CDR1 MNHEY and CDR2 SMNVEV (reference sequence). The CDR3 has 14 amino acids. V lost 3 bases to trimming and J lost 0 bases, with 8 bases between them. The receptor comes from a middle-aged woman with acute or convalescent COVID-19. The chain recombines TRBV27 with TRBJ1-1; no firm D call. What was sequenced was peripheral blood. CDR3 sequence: CASSFHELNTEAFF. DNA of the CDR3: TGTGCCAGCAGTTTTCATGAGTTGAACACTGAAGCTTTCTTT.